This TCR beta chain is drawn from a study of T-cell memory formation after mild COVID-19 (dated by TCRdb to about 2021). Background on the whole study: Most TCR sequence clusters were specific to one of the two donors. In a couple of donors, T-cell clones that expanded and contracted after mild COVID-19 were tracked by sequencing TCRalpha and TCRbeta repertoires over time. Two young, previously healthy adult volunteers made up the cohort, one male and one female. Broad study findings and their caveats: The second-wave clones that peaked on day 37 were not confirmed to be SARS-CoV-2 specific. Balanced CD4/CD8 phenotypes were observed for clones contracting from day 15 to 85, whereas a bias towards CD4+ was observed for a second wave of clones expanding from day 15 to 37. Some responding clones were detected in pre-infection memory, which suggested that pre-existing cross-reactive memory T cells had joined the SARS-CoV-2 response. Contracting CD4+ clones appeared mostly in the CM and EM memory subsets, whereas CD8+ clones were enriched in EMRA. Only a couple of mild cases were covered by the study, and larger cohorts that include severe cases with pre-infection samples were considered necessary.

Ficoll-Paque density gradient centrifugation was the method used to isolate PBMCs. In the case of this clonotype: Which antigen it targets is not known. The input lacks base qualities; no much larger clone sits a single base away.

Instrument used: Illumina NovaSeq 6000. cDNA libraries for TCRalpha and TCRbeta were prepared by 5'RACE using constant-segment primers, with sample barcodes and unique molecular identifiers added. RNA was extracted from every sample with Trizol reagent. Library amplification was performed in two PCR steps, and a second sample barcode and Illumina TruSeq adapters were introduced in the second step. The libraries were sequenced on an Illumina NovaSeq using 2 x 150 bp paired-end reads. Regarding the original processing steps: Demultiplexing of reads and collapsing into UMI-guided consensus sequences were performed with migec v1.2.7. With mixcr v2.1.11, UMI consensuses were aligned to TRA and TRB V and J templates and assembled into clonotypes. A clonotype was counted as expanded or contracted only when both edgeR and NoisET called the clonotype significant, with the noise models trained on biological replicates. For edgeR calls, the cutoffs were a false discovery rate-adjusted p below 0.01 and a log2 fold-change threshold of 1. As an exploratory analysis of dynamics, max-normalized trajectories of the 1000 most abundant clonotypes were examined with PCA combined with hierarchical clustering. Separately sequenced CD4+ and CD8+ repertoires were used to assign the CD4 or CD8 phenotype of responding clones. The public reads were run again by TCRdb, first through fastp at Q25 and then through MiXCR, and only productive beta chains were kept. Identical CDR3 proteins give one entry, which carries the most common genes and DNA. These V and J calls are TCRdb output, not the study's own analysis. Across this sample there are 550,000 to 700,000 distinct CDR3 sequences, with 17% seen only once. About 8.6% of the sample is in the top ten clones.

Trimming removed 0 bases from V and 2 bases from J, leaving 10 bases between the germline ends. From its cysteine to its phenylalanine, the CDR3 spans 15 amino acids. CDR3 DNA only is kept here, 45 bases in frame from base 1. The germline V gene encodes CDR1 SGHTA and CDR2 FQGNSA. Sequenced: PBMCs or a T cell subset sorted from them (not recorded which). The TCR comes from an adult woman who had mild COVID-19 (a few samples of this study predate the infection). The sample titles of this study are shuffled in the database, so cell type and time point are left out; the donor was told from shared clones. The rearrangement combines TRBV7-2 with TRBJ2-5, and the D gene may be TRBD1, 5 bases matching. The sequenced DNA is TGTGCCAGCAGCTTAGCGGGGCTCTCTCAAGAGACCCAGTACTTC. Its coded protein is CASSLAGLSQETQYF.